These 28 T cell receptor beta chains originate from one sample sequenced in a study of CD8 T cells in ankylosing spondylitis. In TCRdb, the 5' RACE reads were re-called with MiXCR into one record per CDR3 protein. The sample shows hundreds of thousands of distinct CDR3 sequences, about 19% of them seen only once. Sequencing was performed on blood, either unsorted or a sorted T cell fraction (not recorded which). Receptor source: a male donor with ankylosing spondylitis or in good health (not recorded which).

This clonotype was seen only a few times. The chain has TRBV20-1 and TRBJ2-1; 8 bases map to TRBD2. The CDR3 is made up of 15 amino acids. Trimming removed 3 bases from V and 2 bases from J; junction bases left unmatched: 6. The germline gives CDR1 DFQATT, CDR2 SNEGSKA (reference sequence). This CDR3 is CSASGVAGTYNEQFF. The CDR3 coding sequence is TGCAGTGCTAGTGGGGTAGCGGGAACCTACAATGAGCAGTTCTTC.

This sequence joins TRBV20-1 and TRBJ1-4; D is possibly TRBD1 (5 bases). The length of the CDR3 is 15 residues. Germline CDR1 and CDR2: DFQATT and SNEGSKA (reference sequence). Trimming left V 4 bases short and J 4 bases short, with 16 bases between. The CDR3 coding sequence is TGCAGTGCTAATTCTGCAGGGACCCGTAATGAAAAACTGTTTTTT. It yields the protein CSANSAGTRNEKLFF.

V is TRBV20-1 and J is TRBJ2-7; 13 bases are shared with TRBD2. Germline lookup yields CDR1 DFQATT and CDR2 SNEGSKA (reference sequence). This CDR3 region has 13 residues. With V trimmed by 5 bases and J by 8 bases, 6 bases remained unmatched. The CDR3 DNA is TGCAGTGCTTCCGGGACTAGCGGGGCCCAGCAGTACGTC. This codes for CSASGTSGAQQYV.

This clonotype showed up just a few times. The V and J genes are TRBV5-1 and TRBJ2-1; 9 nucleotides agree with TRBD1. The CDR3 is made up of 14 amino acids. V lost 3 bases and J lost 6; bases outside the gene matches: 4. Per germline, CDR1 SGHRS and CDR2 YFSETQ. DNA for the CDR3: TGCGCCAGCAGCTCGGGACAGGGTACCAATGAGCAGTTCTTC. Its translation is CASSSGQGTNEQFF.

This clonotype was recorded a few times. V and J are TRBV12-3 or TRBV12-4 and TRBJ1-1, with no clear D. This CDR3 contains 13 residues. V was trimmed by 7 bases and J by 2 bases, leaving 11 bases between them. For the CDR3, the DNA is TGTGCCAGCACCGGACTATTTAACACTGAAGCTTTCTTT. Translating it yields CASTGLFNTEAFF.

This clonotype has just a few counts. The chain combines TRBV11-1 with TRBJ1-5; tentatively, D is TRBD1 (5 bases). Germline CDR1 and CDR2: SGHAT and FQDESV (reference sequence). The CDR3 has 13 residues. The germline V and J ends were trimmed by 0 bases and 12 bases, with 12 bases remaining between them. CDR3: CASSLAPQEDQHF. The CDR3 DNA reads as TGTGCCAGCAGCTTAGCCCCACAGGAGGACCAGCATTTT.

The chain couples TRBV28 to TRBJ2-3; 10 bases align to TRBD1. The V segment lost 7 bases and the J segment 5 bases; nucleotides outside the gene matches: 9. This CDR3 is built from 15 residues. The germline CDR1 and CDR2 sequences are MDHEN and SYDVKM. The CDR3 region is CASTTGTGEEDTQYF. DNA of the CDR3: TGTGCCAGCACCACCGGGACAGGGGAGGAAGATACGCAGTATTTT.

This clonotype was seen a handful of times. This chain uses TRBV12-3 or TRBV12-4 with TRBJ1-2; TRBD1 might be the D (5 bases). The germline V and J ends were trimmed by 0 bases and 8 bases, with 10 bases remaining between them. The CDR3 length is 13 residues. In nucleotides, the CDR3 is TGTGCCAGCAGTTTAGCTCCGGGGCCGGGCTACACCTTC. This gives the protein CASSLAPGPGYTF.

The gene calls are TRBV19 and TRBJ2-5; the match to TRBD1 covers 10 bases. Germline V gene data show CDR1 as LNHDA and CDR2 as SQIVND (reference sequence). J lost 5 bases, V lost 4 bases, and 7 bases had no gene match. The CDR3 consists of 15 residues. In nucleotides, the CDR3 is TGTGCCAGTAGTAAGGTGACAGGGGGCACGGAGACCCAGTACTTC. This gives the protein CASSKVTGGTETQYF.

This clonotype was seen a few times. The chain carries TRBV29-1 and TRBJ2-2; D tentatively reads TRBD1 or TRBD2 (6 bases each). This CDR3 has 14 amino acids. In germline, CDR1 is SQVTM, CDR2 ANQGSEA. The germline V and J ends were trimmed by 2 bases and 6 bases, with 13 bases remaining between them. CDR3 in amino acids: CSVEYREVAGELFF. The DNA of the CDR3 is TGCAGCGTTGAATACAGGGAGGTGGCCGGGGAGCTGTTTTTT.

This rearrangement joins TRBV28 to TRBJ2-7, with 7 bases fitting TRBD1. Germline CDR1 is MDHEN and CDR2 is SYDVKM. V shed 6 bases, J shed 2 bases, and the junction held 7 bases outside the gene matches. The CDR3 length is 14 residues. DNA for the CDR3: TGTGCCAGCAGAGGGACAGCTATTCCCTACGAGCAGTACGTC. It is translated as CASRGTAIPYEQYV.

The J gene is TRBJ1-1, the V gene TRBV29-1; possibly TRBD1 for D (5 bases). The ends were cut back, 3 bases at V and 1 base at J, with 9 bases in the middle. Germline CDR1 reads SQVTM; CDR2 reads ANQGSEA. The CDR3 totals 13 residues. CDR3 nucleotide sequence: TGCAGCGTTGAGGGACTTCCGAACACTGAAGCTTTCTTT. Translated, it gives CSVEGLPNTEAFF.

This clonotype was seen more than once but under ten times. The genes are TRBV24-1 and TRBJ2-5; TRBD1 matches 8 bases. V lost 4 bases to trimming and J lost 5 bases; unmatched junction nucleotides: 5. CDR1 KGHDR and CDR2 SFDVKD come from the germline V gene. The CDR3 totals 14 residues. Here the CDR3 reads CATSEAGGRETQYF. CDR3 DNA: TGTGCCACCAGTGAGGCAGGGGGCAGGGAGACCCAGTACTTC.

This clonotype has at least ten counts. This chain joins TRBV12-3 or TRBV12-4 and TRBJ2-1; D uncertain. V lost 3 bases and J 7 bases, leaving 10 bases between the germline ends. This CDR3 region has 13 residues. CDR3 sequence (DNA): TGTGCCAGCAGTTTTTCGGATATTAATGAGCAGTTCTTC. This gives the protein CASSFSDINEQFF.

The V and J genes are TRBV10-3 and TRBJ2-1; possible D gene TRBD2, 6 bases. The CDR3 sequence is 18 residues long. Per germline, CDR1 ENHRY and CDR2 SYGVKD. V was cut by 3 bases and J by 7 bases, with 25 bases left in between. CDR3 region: CAISDLGRGVSRSNEQFF. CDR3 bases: TGTGCCATCAGTGACCTGGGGCGGGGCGTGAGTAGGTCTAATGAGCAGTTCTTC.

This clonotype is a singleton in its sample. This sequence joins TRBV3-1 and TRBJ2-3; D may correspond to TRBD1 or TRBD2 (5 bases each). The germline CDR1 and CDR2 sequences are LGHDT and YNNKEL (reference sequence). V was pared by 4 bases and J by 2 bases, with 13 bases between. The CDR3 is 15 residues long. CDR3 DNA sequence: TGTGCCAGCAGCCCAAGCCGGGACCCCACAGATACGCAGTATTTT. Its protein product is CASSPSRDPTDTQYF.

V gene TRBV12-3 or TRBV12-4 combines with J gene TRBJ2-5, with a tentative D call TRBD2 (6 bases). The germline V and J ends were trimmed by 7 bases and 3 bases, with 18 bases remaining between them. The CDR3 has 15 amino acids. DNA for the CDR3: TGTGCCAGCACCCGATCCGGCGGGGTTAAAGAGACCCAGTACTTC. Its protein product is CASTRSGGVKETQYF.

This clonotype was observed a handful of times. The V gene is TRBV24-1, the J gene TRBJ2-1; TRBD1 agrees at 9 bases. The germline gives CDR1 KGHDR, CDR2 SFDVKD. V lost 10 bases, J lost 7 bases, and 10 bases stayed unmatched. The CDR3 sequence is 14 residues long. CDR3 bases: TGTGCCACAAAAACAGGGGGCGCGGGGAATGAGCAGTTCTTC. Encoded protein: CATKTGGAGNEQFF.

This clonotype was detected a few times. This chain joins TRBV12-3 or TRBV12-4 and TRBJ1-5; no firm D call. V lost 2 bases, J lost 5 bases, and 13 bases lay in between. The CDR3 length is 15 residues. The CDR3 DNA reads TGTGCCAGCAGTTTATCAGCTGGATTCGATCAGCCCCAGCATTTT. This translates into CASSLSAGFDQPQHF.

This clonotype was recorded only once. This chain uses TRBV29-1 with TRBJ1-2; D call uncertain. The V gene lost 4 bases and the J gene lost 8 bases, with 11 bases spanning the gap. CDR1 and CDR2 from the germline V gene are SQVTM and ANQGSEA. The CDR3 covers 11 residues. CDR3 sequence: CSVGARSGYTF. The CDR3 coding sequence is TGCAGCGTTGGAGCTCGGTCAGGCTACACCTTC.

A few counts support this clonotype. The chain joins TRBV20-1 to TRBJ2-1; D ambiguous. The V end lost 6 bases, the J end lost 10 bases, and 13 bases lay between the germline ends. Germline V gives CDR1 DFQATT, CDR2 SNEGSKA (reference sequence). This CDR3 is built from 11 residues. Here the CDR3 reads CSAYRAGEQFF. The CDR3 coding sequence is TGCAGTGCCTATCGAGCCGGCGAGCAGTTCTTC.

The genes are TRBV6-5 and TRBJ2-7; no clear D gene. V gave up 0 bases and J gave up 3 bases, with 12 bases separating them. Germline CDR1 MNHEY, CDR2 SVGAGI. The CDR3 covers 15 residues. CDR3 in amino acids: CASSYSTAPYYEQYV. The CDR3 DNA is TGTGCCAGCAGTTACTCCACGGCACCATACTACGAGCAGTACGTC.

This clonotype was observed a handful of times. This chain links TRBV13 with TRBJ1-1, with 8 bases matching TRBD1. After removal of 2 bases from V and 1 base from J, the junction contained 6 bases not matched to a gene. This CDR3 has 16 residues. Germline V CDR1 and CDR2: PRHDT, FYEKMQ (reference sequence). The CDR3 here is CASSLIVGTGNTEAFF. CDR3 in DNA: TGTGCCAGCAGCTTAATCGTGGGGACAGGGAACACTGAAGCTTTCTTT. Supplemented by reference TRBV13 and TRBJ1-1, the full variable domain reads AAGVIQSPRHLIKEKRETATLKCYPIPRHDTVYWYQQGPGQDPQFLISFYEKMQSDKGSIPDRFSAQQFSDYHSELNMSSLELGDSALYFCASSLIVGTGNTEAFFGQGTRLTVV.

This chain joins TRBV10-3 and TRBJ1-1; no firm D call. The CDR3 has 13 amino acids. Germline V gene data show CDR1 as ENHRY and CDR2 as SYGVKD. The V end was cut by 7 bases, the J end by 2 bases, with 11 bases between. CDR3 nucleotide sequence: TGTGCCATCACCAACCTGGGTAACACTGAAGCTTTCTTT. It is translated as CAITNLGNTEAFF.

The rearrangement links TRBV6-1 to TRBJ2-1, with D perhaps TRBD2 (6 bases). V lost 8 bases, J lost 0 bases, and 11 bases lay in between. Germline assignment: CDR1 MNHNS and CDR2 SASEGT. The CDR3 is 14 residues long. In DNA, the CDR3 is TGTGCCAGCGGGGCGGGGAGCTCCTACAATGAGCAGTTCTTC. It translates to CASGAGSSYNEQFF.

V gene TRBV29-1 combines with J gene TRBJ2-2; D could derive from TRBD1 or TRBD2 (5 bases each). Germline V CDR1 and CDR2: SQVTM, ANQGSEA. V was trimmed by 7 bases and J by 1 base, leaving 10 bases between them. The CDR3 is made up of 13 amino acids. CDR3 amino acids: CSADSGNTGELFF. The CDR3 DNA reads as TGCAGCGCTGACAGCGGGAACACCGGGGAGCTGTTTTTT.

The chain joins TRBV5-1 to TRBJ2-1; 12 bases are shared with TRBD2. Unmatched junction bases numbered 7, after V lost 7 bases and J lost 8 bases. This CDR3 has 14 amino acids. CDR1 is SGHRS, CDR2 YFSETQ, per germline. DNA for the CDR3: TGCGCCAGCCGCATGACTAGCGGGAGCTATGAGCAGTTCTTC. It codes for CASRMTSGSYEQFF.

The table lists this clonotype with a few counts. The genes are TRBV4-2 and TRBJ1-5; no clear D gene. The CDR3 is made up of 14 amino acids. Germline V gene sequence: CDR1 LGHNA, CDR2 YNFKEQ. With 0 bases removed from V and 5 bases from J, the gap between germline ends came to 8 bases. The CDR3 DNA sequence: TGTGCCAGCAGCCAAGATCTGGGTGATCAGCCCCAGCATTTT. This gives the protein CASSQDLGDQPQHF.